The 2 T cell receptor beta chains below were found in one sample sequenced in a study of technical replicates of blood from several donors. Libraries were prepared by immunoSEQ multiplex PCR; TCRdb keeps only in-frame clonotypes and omits some of them. The data contain over 55,000 clones, around nine tenths of them seen just once; the ten biggest clones take up under 6.5%. Source material: PBMCs. Source of these receptors: a human donor in good health. Some clones in this sample may be carry-over from other donors' samples.

V gene TRBV7-2 combines with J gene TRBJ1-1; 7 bases line up with TRBD1. The germline V gene has CDR1 SGHTA and CDR2 FQGNSA. Trimming at V came to 0 bases and at J to 8 bases, leaving 3 bases not matched to a gene. The CDR3 is 13 amino acids. This CDR3 reads CASSLAQGSEAFF. The CDR3 DNA sequence: TGTGCCAGCAGCTTAGCACAGGGGTCAGAAGCTTTCTTT. Variable domain in full (rest from reference TRBV7-2 and TRBJ1-1): GAGVSQSPSNKVTEKGKDVELRCDPISGHTALYWYRQSLGQGLEFLIYFQGNSAPDKSGLPSDRFSAERTGGSVSTLTIQRTQQEDSAVYLCASSLAQGSEAFFGQGTRLTVV.

This clone was detected a few times. The V call is TRBV6-1, the J call TRBJ1-2; TRBD1 matches 10 bases. CDR3 size: 14 residues. The V and J ends lost 3 bases and 6 bases, in that order; junction bases with no gene match: 4. Germline V gene sequence: CDR1 MNHNS, CDR2 SASEGT. CDR3 in amino acids: CASSDLGTGDGYTF. In DNA, the CDR3 is TGTGCCAGCAGTGACCTGGGGACAGGGGATGGCTACACCTTC.